The 25 T cell receptor beta chains reported below all come from one sample, sequenced in a study of control samples from healthy donors and cancer patients. Using immunoSEQ multiplex PCR, the repertoire was profiled, and TCRdb retains in-frame clones only, with some absent. The table includes some 130,000 clones, roughly 90% detected once. Sequenced sample: blood. The receptors come from a woman aged 50 to 60 in good health.

This sequence joins TRBV7-9 and TRBJ2-3; D is unclear. V was cut by 2 bases and J by 1 base, with 7 bases left in between. The CDR3 has 14 amino acids. CDR1 is SEHNR and CDR2 is FQNEAQ in the germline V gene (reference sequence). CDR3 residues: CASSLSGRTDTQYF. CDR3 DNA sequence: TGTGCCAGCAGCTTATCCGGTCGCACAGATACGCAGTATTTT.

J is TRBJ2-7 and V is TRBV27, with D possibly matching TRBD1 (5 bases). CDR1 and CDR2 from the germline V gene are MNHEY and SMNVEV (reference sequence). V was clipped by 2 bases and J by 2 bases, with 19 bases between them. The CDR3 has 17 amino acids. CDR3: CASSLGFRAGRAYEQYF. CDR3 coding DNA: TGTGCCAGCAGTTTAGGTTTTAGGGCAGGGCGTGCCTACGAGCAGTACTTC.

The rearrangement joins TRBV18 to TRBJ1-6, with TRBD1 matching over 8 bases. With V trimmed by 6 bases and J by 14 bases, 9 bases remained unmatched. Germline V lookup: CDR1 KGHSH, CDR2 LQKENI. This CDR3 has 13 residues. CDR3 nucleotides: TGTGCCAGCTCTCCGGGACAGGACCCCTCCCTCCACTTT. It is translated as CASSPGQDPSLHF.

This clone showed up just once. The chain couples TRBV6-5 to TRBJ2-5; 10 bases fit TRBD1. V was pared by 7 bases and J by 2 bases, with 4 bases of the junction left unmatched. The germline CDR1 and CDR2 sequences are MNHEY and SVGAGI. The CDR3 is 14 residues long. This CDR3 reads CASKRTGGQETQYF. DNA of the CDR3: TGTGCCAGCAAACGGACAGGGGGACAAGAGACCCAGTACTTC.

This clone has just one count. The chain links TRBV6-5 to TRBJ1-6; D might be TRBD1 (5 bases). The CDR3 runs 15 residues. V lost 0 bases and J lost 7, with 10 bases in between. The V gene's germline CDR1 is MNHEY and CDR2 SVGAGI. Here the CDR3 DNA reads TGTGCCAGCAGTTACTCGGGGCCAACGAATTCACCCCTCCACTTT. Its protein product is CASSYSGPTNSPLHF.

This clone was seen a handful of times. This rearrangement joins TRBV7-2 to TRBJ1-5; D is unresolved. This CDR3 comprises 15 residues. Germline values: CDR1 SGHTA, CDR2 FQGNSA. Deletions cut 5 bases from V and 5 bases from J, with 16 bases between. The CDR3 sequence: CASSLVGSADQPQHF. CDR3 DNA: TGTGCCAGCAGCCTAGTGGGTTCTGCGGATCAGCCCCAGCATTTT.

This clone was seen once. The chain is built from TRBV15 and TRBJ1-2, with D unclear. The ends were cut back, 0 bases at V and 2 bases at J, with 10 bases in the middle. Germline V gives CDR1 LNHNV, CDR2 YYDKDF (reference sequence). The CDR3 covers 15 residues. The CDR3 DNA reads as TGTGCCACCAGCAGAGATATGGGGTTAAACTATGGCTACACCTTC. It encodes CATSRDMGLNYGYTF.

This rearrangement joins TRBV5-1 to TRBJ1-3, with D maybe TRBD1 (5 bases). V gave up 3 bases and J gave up 4 bases, with 17 bases separating them. The CDR3 extends over 16 amino acids. Looked up from germline, CDR1 is SGHRS and CDR2 is YFSETQ. CDR3 amino acids: CASSWGTGSSGNTIYF. DNA for the CDR3: TGCGCCAGCAGCTGGGGGACCGGGAGCTCGGGAAACACCATATATTTT.

This chain uses TRBV10-1 with TRBJ1-1; D gene unclear. The CDR3 is 13 residues long. The V end lost 2 bases, the J end lost 3 bases, and 7 bases lay between the germline ends. From germline, CDR1 is WNHNN and CDR2 SYGVQD (reference sequence). In nucleotides, the CDR3 is TGCGCCAGCAGTGAGGTCTTGGACACTGAAGCTTTCTTT. Residues: CASSEVLDTEAFF.

The chain is built from TRBV5-6 and TRBJ2-7; 7 bases match TRBD1. V dropped 5 bases and J dropped 4; count of bases not matched to a gene: 9. Germline CDR1 and CDR2: SGHDT and YYEEEE. The CDR3 sequence is 14 residues long. As DNA, the CDR3 is TGTGCCAGCAGTAAAACCGGGACAGTTTACGAGCAGTACTTC. This translates into CASSKTGTVYEQYF.

J is TRBJ1-2 and V is TRBV6-5; D is unclear. The CDR3 length is 14 residues. Germline-derived CDR1 and CDR2 are MNHEY and SVGAGI. V was cut by 6 bases and J by 8 bases, with 19 bases left in between. CDR3 nucleotides: TGTGCCAGCAGCCGCACTGTTTTGGGTCGAGGCTACACCTTC. Amino acid sequence: CASSRTVLGRGYTF.

The rearrangement uses TRBV6-5 and TRBJ1-1; 7 bases line up with TRBD1. Unmatched junction bases numbered 8, after V lost 7 bases and J lost 6 bases. There are 13 residues in the CDR3. CDR1 and CDR2 from the germline V gene are MNHEY and SVGAGI. The CDR3 region has the DNA TGTGCCAGCATCCCCAGGGGGATCCCTGAAGCTTTCTTT. Translating gives CASIPRGIPEAFF.

The V call is TRBV10-2, the J call TRBJ1-5; D is perhaps TRBD1 (5 bases). This CDR3 comprises 15 residues. Deletions cut 2 bases from V and 6 bases from J, with 14 bases between. Germline assignment: CDR1 WSHSY and CDR2 SAAADI. CDR3 bases: TGCGCCAGCAGTGAGGTAGGCAGGGAGGCTCAGCCCCAGCATTTT. Translating gives CASSEVGREAQPQHF.

J is TRBJ1-6 and V is TRBV14; TRBD1 matches at 8 bases. CDR3 length equals 14 residues. Trimming at V came to 4 bases and at J to 8 bases, leaving 4 bases not matched to a gene. CDR1 is SGHDN and CDR2 is FVKESK in the germline V gene. The CDR3: CASSRQGQDSPLHF. DNA of the CDR3: TGTGCCAGCAGCCGACAGGGGCAGGATTCACCCCTCCACTTT.

The genes are TRBV19 and TRBJ2-6; D possibly corresponds to TRBD2 (5 bases). V was shortened by 3 bases and J by 0 bases, with 9 bases between the two germline ends. The CDR3 has 16 residues. Germline values: CDR1 LNHDA, CDR2 SQIVND (reference sequence). As DNA, the CDR3 is TGTGCCAGTAGTATTGGACTGATCTCTGGGGCCAACGTCCTGACTTTC. This codes for CASSIGLISGANVLTF.

The V gene is TRBV6-5, the J gene TRBJ1-6; D is perhaps TRBD1 (5 bases). With 7 bases removed from V and 9 bases from J, the gap between germline ends came to 13 bases. CDR3 length: 13 residues. Germline loops: CDR1 MNHEY, CDR2 SVGAGI. CDR3 nucleotide sequence: TGTGCCAGCAATCGGGACGAGGGTTCACCCCTCCACTTT. Amino acids: CASNRDEGSPLHF.

This clone appeared once. The V call is TRBV5-6, the J call TRBJ1-1, with no clear D. CDR1 is SGHDT and CDR2 is YYEEEE in the germline V gene. V lost 4 bases to trimming and J lost 5 bases, with 18 bases between them. The CDR3 covers 15 residues. The CDR3 loop is CASSPGYGGGTEAFF. The CDR3, as DNA: TGTGCCAGCAGCCCCGGATATGGAGGAGGAACTGAAGCTTTCTTT.

This sequence joins TRBV19 and TRBJ1-5; D gene ambiguous. V shed 0 bases and J shed 3 bases, with 6 bases lying between them. The CDR3 length is 14 residues. Germline CDR1 is LNHDA and CDR2 is SQIVND (reference sequence). CDR3 residues: CASSIEELNQPQHF. The CDR3 nucleotides are TGTGCCAGTAGTATAGAAGAACTCAATCAGCCCCAGCATTTT.

The chain recombines TRBV5-1 with TRBJ2-3; D could derive from TRBD1 or TRBD2 (5 bases each). V lost 4 bases to trimming and J lost 3 bases, with 24 bases between them. The CDR3 has 18 amino acids. Germline values: CDR1 SGHRS, CDR2 YFSETQ. The CDR3 DNA reads as TGCGCCAGCAGCCGAGGGATCAACCGGGACCTCGGGACAGATACGCAGTATTTT. Its translation is CASSRGINRDLGTDTQYF.

The chain joins TRBV5-1 to TRBJ2-7; 8 bases map to TRBD1. Germline CDR1 reads SGHRS; CDR2 reads YFSETQ. The CDR3 has 16 amino acids. The junction had 14 bases not matched to a gene; V was cut back by 4 bases and J by 5 bases. The CDR3 is CASSPTPGQGLDEQYF. CDR3 bases: TGCGCCAGCAGCCCCACCCCCGGACAGGGTCTGGACGAGCAGTACTTC.

The chain is built from TRBV6-1 and TRBJ1-2; weak D call: TRBD1 (5 bases). Germline V gene sequence: CDR1 MNHNS, CDR2 SASEGT. The CDR3 totals 12 residues. V lost 3 bases and J lost 6, with 8 bases in between. This CDR3 is CASSDRVHGYTF. The CDR3 coding sequence is TGTGCCAGCAGTGACAGGGTACATGGCTACACCTTC.

The V gene is TRBV30, the J gene TRBJ1-1; 7 bases map to TRBD1. This CDR3 has 13 residues. The trim removed 0 bases at V and 10 bases at J, leaving 8 bases unmatched. The germline gives CDR1 GTSNPN, CDR2 SVGIG (reference sequence). In DNA, the CDR3 is TGTGCCTGGAGTGTACAACAGGGGAGTTCAGCTTTCTTT. This encodes CAWSVQQGSSAFF.

CDR3 residues: CASSYLTSSGDNEQFF. The CDR3, as DNA: TGCGCCAGCAGCTACCTCACTAGTTCGGGGGACAATGAGCAGTTCTTC. The chain combines TRBV5-1 with TRBJ2-1, with D tentatively TRBD2 (6 bases). V lost 3 bases, J lost 5 bases, and 18 bases lay in between. The CDR3 is 16 residues long. Germline V gene data show CDR1 as SGHRS and CDR2 as YFSETQ.

This chain links TRBV10-3 with TRBJ1-1; D uncertain. This CDR3 spans 13 amino acids. V lost 2 bases and J lost 3, with 7 bases in between. The V gene's germline CDR1 is ENHRY and CDR2 SYGVKD. CDR3 in amino acids: CAISEGRHTEAFF. In DNA, the CDR3 is TGTGCCATCAGTGAGGGGAGGCACACTGAAGCTTTCTTT.

The V and J genes are TRBV12-3 or TRBV12-4 and TRBJ1-1; D gene ambiguous. This CDR3 has 12 amino acids. V shed 2 bases and J shed 9 bases, with 10 bases lying between them. DNA of the CDR3: TGTGCCAGCAGTTTATCTGGTAACAAAGCTTTCTTT. It yields the protein CASSLSGNKAFF.